Listed below are T cell receptor beta chains from one sample, sequenced in a study of CD4+ T cells in melanoma. Produced via immunoSEQ multiplex PCR; TCRdb's table is partial and in-frame only. Counted here are tens of thousands of clones, roughly three quarters occurring once; the ten biggest clones make up roughly 4.5%. Input material: tumor tissue. The receptors derive from a human donor with melanoma. Each CDR3 is given with its conserved first and last residue. The order of the fields is CDR3 protein, CDR3 DNA, D gene, J gene, V gene, clone size. A D gene is named only where the DNA matches it firmly. Not every row has a clone size; where given, it reads once, few, many or a size class.

CDR3: CASSPRDRDYTQYF
DNA: TGTGCCAGTAGTCCTCGGGACAGGGACTACACCCAGTACTTC
D: TRBD1
J: TRBJ2-5
V: TRBV19
size: .

CDR3: CASSYSVHEGNTIYF
DNA: TGTGCCAGCAGTTACTCGGTGCACGAGGGAAACACCATATATTTT
D: .
J: TRBJ1-3
V: TRBV6-5
size: many

CDR3: CASSLARGRGANEQFF
DNA: TGTGCCAGCAGCTTAGCGCGGGGTCGCGGAGCCAATGAGCAGTTCTTC
D: .
J: TRBJ2-1
V: TRBV7-6
size: .

CDR3: CASSIGTSGANVLTF
DNA: TGTGCCAGTAGTATAGGCACCTCTGGGGCCAACGTCCTGACTTTC
D: .
J: TRBJ2-6
V: TRBV19
size: few

CDR3: CASSLGGAGVSDTQYF
DNA: TGTGCCAGCAGCTTAGGAGGAGCGGGGGTCTCAGATACGCAGTATTTT
D: TRBD2
J: TRBJ2-3
V: TRBV11-3
size: .

CDR3: CASSFSPGGFYEQYF
DNA: TGTGCCAGCAGTTTTAGCCCGGGAGGTTTCTACGAGCAGTACTTC
D: TRBD2
J: TRBJ2-7
V: TRBV27
size: .

CDR3: CATIPPGRTEAFF
DNA: TGTGCCACAATTCCACCAGGGAGGACTGAAGCTTTCTTT
D: .
J: TRBJ1-1
V: TRBV19
size: .

CDR3: CASAVGSVSEAFF
DNA: TGTGCCAGTGCGGTGGGATCGGTCTCTGAAGCTTTCTTT
D: .
J: TRBJ1-1
V: TRBV19
size: .

CDR3: CASSAPQGNEQFF
DNA: TGTGCCAGCAGCGCACCCCAGGGTAATGAGCAGTTCTTC
D: .
J: TRBJ2-1
V: TRBV7-2
size: .

CDR3: CASSQQPYEQYF
DNA: TGTGCCAGTAGTCAACAGCCCTACGAGCAGTACTTC
D: .
J: TRBJ2-7
V: TRBV19
size: .

CDR3: CASTRDTDYEQYF
DNA: TGTGCCAGCACGCGGGACACCGACTACGAGCAGTACTTC
D: .
J: TRBJ2-7
V: TRBV28
size: .

CDR3: CASSYAGGPNEQFF
DNA: TGTGCCAGCAGTTACGCGGGGGGGCCAAATGAGCAGTTCTTC
D: TRBD2
J: TRBJ2-1
V: TRBV6-5
size: .

CDR3: CASSQVGSGETQYF
DNA: TGTGCCAGCAGCCAAGTGGGTAGCGGGGAGACCCAGTACTTC
D: TRBD2
J: TRBJ2-5
V: TRBV4-2
size: .

CDR3: CASSFGTGIYEQYF
DNA: TGTGCCAGCAGCTTCGGGACAGGGATCTACGAGCAGTACTTC
D: TRBD1
J: TRBJ2-7
V: TRBV7-2
size: .

CDR3: CASSPRAETHEQYF
DNA: TGTGCCAGCTCACCACGGGCGGAAACCCACGAGCAGTACTTC
D: .
J: TRBJ2-7
V: TRBV18
size: .

CDR3: CASSLDLGEQYF
DNA: TGCGCCAGCAGCTTGGATCTCGGCGAGCAGTACTTC
D: .
J: TRBJ2-7
V: TRBV5-1
size: .

CDR3: CASSPGTEGPGPPQHF
DNA: TGTGCCAGTAGTCCCGGGACAGAAGGCCCCGGACCGCCCCAGCATTTT
D: TRBD1
J: TRBJ1-5
V: TRBV19
size: .

CDR3: CASSLKTVKYF
DNA: TGTGCCAGCAGCTTAAAAACAGTTAAGTACTTC
D: .
J: TRBJ2-7
V: TRBV11-2
size: .

CDR3: CASSEFDEAGGGGTEAFF
DNA: TGTGCCAGCAGTGAATTTGATGAGGCAGGGGGTGGAGGTACTGAAGCTTTCTTT
D: TRBD1
J: TRBJ1-1
V: TRBV25-1
size: .

CDR3: CATSRANLPQHF
DNA: TGTGCCACCAGCAGAGCCAATCTTCCCCAGCATTTT
D: .
J: TRBJ1-5
V: TRBV15
size: .

CDR3: CASSKPGQGRNAEAFF
DNA: TGTGCCAGCAGCAAACCGGGACAGGGTCGAAACGCTGAAGCTTTCTTT
D: TRBD1
J: TRBJ1-1
V: TRBV11-2
size: once

CDR3: CASSLAKGNTEAFF
DNA: TGTGCCAGCAGCTTGGCCAAAGGGAACACTGAAGCTTTCTTT
D: .
J: TRBJ1-1
V: TRBV5-5
size: few

CDR3: CASSSSSGGAQTGELFF
DNA: TGTGCCAGCAGCTCGTCTAGCGGGGGGGCCCAGACCGGGGAGCTGTTTTTT
D: TRBD2
J: TRBJ2-2
V: TRBV7-3
size: .

CDR3: CASSYQAENTGELFF
DNA: TGTGCCAGCAGTTACCAGGCTGAGAACACCGGGGAGCTGTTTTTT
D: .
J: TRBJ2-2
V: TRBV6-5
size: .

CDR3: CASSWGLGGYTF
DNA: TGTGCCAGCAGCTGGGGACTGGGTGGCTACACCTTC
D: .
J: TRBJ1-2
V: TRBV5-4
size: .

CDR3: CASSNHVGDGNTIYF
DNA: TGTGCCAGCAGCAACCATGTGGGGGACGGAAACACCATATATTTT
D: .
J: TRBJ1-3
V: TRBV6-5
size: .

CDR3: CASSGGSPLHF
DNA: TGTGCCAGCAGCGGGGGTTCACCCCTCCACTTT
D: .
J: TRBJ1-6
V: TRBV5-6
size: few

CDR3: CASRWSGGTYNEQFF
DNA: TGTGCCAGCAGGTGGAGCGGGGGAACGTACAATGAGCAGTTCTTC
D: TRBD2
J: TRBJ2-1
V: TRBV11-3
size: .